This T cell receptor beta chain comes out of a study of T cell responses to AZD1222 COVID-19 vaccine. J lost 5 bases, V lost 0 bases, and 2 bases had no gene match. Germline lookup yields CDR1 MGHRA and CDR2 YSYEKL. The CDR3 sequence is 14 residues long. Some second doses came at about 4 weeks and others at about 12 weeks; these were pooled. Details on this clone: Its matching antigen is unknown.

Study results and caveats: Spike was spanned by vaccine-associated CD4 TCRs, which were dominant at 160-218 and 743-854. Donors skewed white British and female; clonal diversity was possibly underestimated. After two AZD1222 doses, spike-specific TCR breadth and depth rose versus day 0.

Assay: immunoSEQ multiplex PCR; the TCRdb copy retains only in-frame clones and omits some. This table has more than 85,000 clones, around 87% appearing once. Sample: peripheral blood, taken 28 days after the second AZD1222 dose. The chain is built from TRBV4-1 and TRBJ2-3, with 7 bases that match TRBD1. This clonotype was obtained from an adult who received the AZD1222 COVID-19 vaccine. CDR3 amino acids: CASSQETGEDTQYF. In nucleotides, the CDR3 is TGCGCCAGCAGCCAAGAAACAGGGGAAGATACGCAGTATTTT.